Each of the 3 T cell receptor beta chains below was sequenced from the same sample in a study of blood T cell repertoires in COVID-19. Sequencing used immunoSEQ multiplex PCR; TCRdb keeps in-frame clones, though not all of them. The sample carries approximately 210,000 clones, about 80% recorded once. The sample consisted of PBMCs or T cells enriched from blood (not recorded which). The receptors stem from a man aged 35 to 55 who had recovered from COVID-19.

The chain links TRBV11-2 to TRBJ1-3; unclear D gene. Germline CDR1 SGHAT, CDR2 FQNNGV. Trimming shortened V by 2 bases and J by 2 bases, and 7 bases separated the two germline ends. The CDR3 consists of 14 residues. The CDR3 nucleotides are TGTGCCAGCAGCTTATACAGAGCTGGAAACACCATATATTTT. The encoded protein is CASSLYRAGNTIYF.

A single count supports this clone. The chain joins TRBV6-5 to TRBJ1-6, with D possibly TRBD1 on 6 matching bases. CDR3 size: 15 residues. Germline lookup yields CDR1 MNHEY and CDR2 SVGAGI. The V end lost 10 bases, the J end lost 2 bases, and 15 bases lay between the germline ends. CDR3 amino acids: CATRTGRPYNSPLHF. As DNA, the CDR3 is TGTGCCACCCGTACAGGGCGACCCTATAATTCACCCCTCCACTTT.

With respect to this clone: This specimen includes other DNA sequences encoding the same CDR3. The chain carries TRBV28 and TRBJ1-5, with TRBD1 as a possible D gene (5 bases). This CDR3 has 15 amino acids. The germline V and J ends were trimmed by 3 bases and 2 bases, with 11 bases remaining between them. Germline V CDR1 and CDR2: MDHEN, SYDVKM. This CDR3 reads CASSLGTGGNQPQHF. The CDR3 coding sequence is TGTGCCAGCAGTTTGGGGACGGGGGGCAATCAGCCCCAGCATTTT.